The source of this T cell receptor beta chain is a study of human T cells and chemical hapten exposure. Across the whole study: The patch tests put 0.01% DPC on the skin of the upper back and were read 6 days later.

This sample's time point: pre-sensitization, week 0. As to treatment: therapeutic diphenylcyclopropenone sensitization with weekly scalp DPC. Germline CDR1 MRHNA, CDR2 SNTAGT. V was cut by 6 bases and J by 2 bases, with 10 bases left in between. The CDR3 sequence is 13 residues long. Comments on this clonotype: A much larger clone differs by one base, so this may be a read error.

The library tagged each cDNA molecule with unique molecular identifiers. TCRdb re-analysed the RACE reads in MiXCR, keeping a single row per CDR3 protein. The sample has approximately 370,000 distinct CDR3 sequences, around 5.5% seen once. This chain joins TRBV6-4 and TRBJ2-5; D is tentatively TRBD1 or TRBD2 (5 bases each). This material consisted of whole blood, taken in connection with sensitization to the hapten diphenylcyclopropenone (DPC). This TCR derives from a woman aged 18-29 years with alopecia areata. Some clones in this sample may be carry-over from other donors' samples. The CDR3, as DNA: TGTGCCAGCAGAGAGGGGCCGCAAGAGACCCAGTACTTC. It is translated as CASREGPQETQYF.